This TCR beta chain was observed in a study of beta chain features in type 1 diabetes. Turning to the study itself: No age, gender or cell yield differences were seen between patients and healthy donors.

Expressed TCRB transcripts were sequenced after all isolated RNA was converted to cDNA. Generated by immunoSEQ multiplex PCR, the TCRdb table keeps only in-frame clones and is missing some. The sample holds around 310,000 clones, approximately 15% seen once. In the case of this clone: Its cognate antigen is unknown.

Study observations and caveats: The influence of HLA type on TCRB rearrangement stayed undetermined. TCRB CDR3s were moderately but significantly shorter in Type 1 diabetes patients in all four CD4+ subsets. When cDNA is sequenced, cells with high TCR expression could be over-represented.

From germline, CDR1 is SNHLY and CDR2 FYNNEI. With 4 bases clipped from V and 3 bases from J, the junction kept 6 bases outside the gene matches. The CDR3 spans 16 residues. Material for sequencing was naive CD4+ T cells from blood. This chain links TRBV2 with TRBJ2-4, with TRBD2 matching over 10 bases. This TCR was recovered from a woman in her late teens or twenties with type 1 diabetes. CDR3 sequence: CASSGLAGEGKNIQYF. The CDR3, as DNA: TGTGCCAGCAGTGGGCTAGCGGGAGAGGGCAAAAACATTCAGTACTTC. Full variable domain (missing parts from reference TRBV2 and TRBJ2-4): EPEVTQTPSHQVTQMGQEVILRCVPISNHLYFYWYRQILGQKVEFLVSFYNNEISEKSEIFDDQFSVERPDGSNFTLKIRSTKLEDSAMYFCASSGLAGEGKNIQYFGAGTRLSVL.